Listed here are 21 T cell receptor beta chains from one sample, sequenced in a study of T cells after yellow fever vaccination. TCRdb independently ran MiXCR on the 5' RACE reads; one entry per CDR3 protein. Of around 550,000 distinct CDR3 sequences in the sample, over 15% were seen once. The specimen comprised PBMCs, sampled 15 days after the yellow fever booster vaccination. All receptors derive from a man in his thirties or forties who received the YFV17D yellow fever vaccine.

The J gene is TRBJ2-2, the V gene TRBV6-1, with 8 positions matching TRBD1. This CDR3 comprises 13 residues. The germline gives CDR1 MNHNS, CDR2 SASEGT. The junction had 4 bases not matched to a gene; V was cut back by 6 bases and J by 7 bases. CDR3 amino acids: CASRMTGVGELFF. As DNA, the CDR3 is TGTGCCAGCAGGATGACAGGGGTCGGGGAGCTGTTTTTT.

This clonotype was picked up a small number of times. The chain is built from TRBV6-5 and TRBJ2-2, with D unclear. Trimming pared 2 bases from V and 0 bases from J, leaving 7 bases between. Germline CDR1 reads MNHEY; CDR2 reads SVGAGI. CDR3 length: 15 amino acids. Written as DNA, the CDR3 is TGTGCCAGCAGTTACCTTACTACGAACACCGGGGAGCTGTTTTTT. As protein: CASSYLTTNTGELFF.

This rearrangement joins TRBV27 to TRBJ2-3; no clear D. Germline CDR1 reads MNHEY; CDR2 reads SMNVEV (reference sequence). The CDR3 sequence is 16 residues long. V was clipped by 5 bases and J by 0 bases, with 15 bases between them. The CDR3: CASSPPWASSTDTQYF. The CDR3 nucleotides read TGTGCCAGCAGTCCACCATGGGCCAGTAGCACAGATACGCAGTATTTT.

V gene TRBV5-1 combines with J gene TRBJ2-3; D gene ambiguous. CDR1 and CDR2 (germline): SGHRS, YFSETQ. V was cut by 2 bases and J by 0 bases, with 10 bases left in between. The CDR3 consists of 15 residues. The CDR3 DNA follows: TGCGCCAGCAGCTTAAAGGCGTCTAGCACAGATACGCAGTATTTT. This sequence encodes CASSLKASSTDTQYF.

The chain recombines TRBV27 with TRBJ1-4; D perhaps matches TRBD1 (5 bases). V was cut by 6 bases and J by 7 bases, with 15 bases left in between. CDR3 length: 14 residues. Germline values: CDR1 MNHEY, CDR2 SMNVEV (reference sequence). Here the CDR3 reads CASRNLGTSEKLFF. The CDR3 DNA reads TGTGCCAGCAGGAACCTTGGGACTTCTGAAAAACTGTTTTTT.

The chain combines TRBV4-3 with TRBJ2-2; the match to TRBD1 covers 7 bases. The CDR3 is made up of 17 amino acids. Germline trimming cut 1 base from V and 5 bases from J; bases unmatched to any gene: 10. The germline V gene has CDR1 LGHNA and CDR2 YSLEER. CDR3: CASSQGRTGVGTGELFF. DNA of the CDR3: TGCGCCAGCAGCCAAGGACGCACAGGGGTGGGGACCGGGGAGCTGTTTTTT.

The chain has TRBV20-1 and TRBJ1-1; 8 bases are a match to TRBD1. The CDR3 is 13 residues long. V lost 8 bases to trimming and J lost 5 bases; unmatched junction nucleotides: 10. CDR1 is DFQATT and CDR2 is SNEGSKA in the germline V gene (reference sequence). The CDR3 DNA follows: TGCAGTACAAAACCAGGGGGCTGGACTGAAGCTTTCTTT. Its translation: CSTKPGGWTEAFF.

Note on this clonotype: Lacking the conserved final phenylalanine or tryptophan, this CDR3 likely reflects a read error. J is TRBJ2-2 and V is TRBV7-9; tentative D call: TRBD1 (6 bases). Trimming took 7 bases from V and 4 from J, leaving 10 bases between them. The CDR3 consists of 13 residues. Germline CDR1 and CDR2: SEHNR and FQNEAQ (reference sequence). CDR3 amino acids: CASNPGVTGELFL. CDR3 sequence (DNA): TGTGCCAGCAATCCAGGGGTCACCGGGGAGCTGTTTCTT.

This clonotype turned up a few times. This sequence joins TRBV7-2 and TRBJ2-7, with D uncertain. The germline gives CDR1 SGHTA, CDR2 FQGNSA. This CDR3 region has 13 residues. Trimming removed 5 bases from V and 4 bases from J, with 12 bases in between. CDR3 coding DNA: TGTGCCAGCAGCAAGGCGGACGGTTACGAGCAGTACTTC. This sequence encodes CASSKADGYEQYF.

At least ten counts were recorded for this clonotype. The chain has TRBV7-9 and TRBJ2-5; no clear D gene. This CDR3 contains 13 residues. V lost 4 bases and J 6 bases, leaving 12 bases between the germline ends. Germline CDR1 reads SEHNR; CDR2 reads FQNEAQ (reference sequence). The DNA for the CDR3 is TGTGCCAGCAGCTCGACCGTCAGAAAGACCCAGTACTTC. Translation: CASSSTVRKTQYF.

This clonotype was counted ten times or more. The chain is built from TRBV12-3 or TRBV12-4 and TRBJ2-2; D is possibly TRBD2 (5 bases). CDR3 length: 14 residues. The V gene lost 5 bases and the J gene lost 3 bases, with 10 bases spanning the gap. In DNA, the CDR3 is TGTGCCAGCAGTCCCGGGGTGGACACCGGGGAGCTGTTTTTT. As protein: CASSPGVDTGELFF.

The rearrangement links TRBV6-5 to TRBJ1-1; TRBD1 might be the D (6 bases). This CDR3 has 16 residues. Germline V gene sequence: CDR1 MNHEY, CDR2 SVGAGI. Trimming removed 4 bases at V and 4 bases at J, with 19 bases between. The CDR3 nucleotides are TGTGCCAGCAGTTCAGGCGGACACAGGGCTGGCACTGAAGCTTTCTTT. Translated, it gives CASSSGGHRAGTEAFF.

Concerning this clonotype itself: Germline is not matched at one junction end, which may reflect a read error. The CDR3, as DNA: TGCAGTGCAACTCGGGACTATTACACAAATACGCAGTATTTT. The encoded protein is CSATRDYYTNTQYF. This chain joins TRBV20-1 and TRBJ2-3, with 7 bases matching TRBD2. The CDR3 runs to 14 residues. The germline CDR1 and CDR2 sequences are DFQATT and SNEGSKA (reference sequence).

The CDR3 sequence: CASSTSGTQETQYF. DNA for the CDR3: TGCGCCAGCTCGACTAGCGGGACGCAAGAGACCCAGTACTTC. The chain combines TRBV5-1 with TRBJ2-5, with 11 bases that match TRBD2. V dropped 7 bases and J dropped 2; count of bases not matched to a gene: 4. This CDR3 is built from 14 residues. Germline assignment: CDR1 SGHRS and CDR2 YFSETQ.

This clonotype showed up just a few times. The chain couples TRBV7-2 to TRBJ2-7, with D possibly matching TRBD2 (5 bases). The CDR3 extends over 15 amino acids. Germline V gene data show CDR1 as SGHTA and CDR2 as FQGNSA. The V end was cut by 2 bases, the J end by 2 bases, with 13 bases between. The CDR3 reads CASSLSGKMTYEQYF. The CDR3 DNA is TGTGCCAGCAGCTTATCGGGGAAGATGACCTACGAGCAGTACTTC.

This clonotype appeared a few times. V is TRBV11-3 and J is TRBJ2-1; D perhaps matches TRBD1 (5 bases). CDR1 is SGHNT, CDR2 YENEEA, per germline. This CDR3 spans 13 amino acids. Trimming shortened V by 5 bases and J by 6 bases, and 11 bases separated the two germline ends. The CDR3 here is CASSETVTNEQFF. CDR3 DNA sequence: TGTGCCAGCAGCGAGACAGTTACCAATGAGCAGTTCTTC.

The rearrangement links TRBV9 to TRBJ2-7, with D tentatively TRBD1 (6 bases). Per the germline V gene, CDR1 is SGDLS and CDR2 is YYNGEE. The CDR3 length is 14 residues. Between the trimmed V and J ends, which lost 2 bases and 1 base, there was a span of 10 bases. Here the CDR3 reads CASSVDRRSYEQYF. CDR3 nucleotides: TGTGCCAGCAGCGTGGACAGAAGATCCTACGAGCAGTACTTC.

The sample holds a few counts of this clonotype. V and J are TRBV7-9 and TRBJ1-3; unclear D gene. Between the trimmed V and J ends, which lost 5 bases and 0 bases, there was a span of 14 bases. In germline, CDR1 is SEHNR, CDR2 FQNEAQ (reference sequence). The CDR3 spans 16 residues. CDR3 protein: CASSAGLQVSGNTIYF. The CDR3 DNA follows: TGTGCCAGCAGCGCCGGACTGCAAGTCTCTGGAAACACCATATATTTT. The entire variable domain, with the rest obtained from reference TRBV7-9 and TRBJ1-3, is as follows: DTGVSQNPRHKITKRGQNVTFRCDPISEHNRLYWYRQTLGQGPEFLTYFQNEAQLEKSRLLSDRFSAERPKGSFSTLEIQRTEQGDSAMYLCASSAGLQVSGNTIYFGEGSWLTVV.

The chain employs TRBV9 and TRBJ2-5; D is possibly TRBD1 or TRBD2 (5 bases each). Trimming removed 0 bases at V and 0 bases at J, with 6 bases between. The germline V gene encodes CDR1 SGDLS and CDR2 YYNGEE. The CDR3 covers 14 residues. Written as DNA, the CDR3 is TGTGCCAGCAGCGTAGGGGGGAACCAAGAGACCCAGTACTTC. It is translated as CASSVGGNQETQYF.

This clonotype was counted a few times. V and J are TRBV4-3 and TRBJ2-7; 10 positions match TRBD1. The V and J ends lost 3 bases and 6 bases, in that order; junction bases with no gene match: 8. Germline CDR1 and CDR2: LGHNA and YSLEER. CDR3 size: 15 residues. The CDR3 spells CASSQWGDRGTEQYF. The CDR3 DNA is TGCGCCAGCAGCCAGTGGGGGGACAGGGGAACCGAGCAGTACTTC.

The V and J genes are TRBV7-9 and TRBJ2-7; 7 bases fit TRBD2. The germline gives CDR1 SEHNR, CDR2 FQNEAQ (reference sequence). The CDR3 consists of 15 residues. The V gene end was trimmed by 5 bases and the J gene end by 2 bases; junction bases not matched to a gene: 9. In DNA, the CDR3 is TGTGCCAGCAGCCCCCACACTAGCGCAGCCTACGAGCAGTACTTC. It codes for CASSPHTSAAYEQYF.